The source of this TCR beta chain is a study of blood T cell repertoires in COVID-19 (dated by TCRdb to 2020 to 2021). Regarding the research as a whole: Samples from collaborators originated in the United States, Italy and Spain and spanned both the acute and convalescent phases of COVID-19. The material from the prospective study consisted of cDNA or gDNA derived from T cells, B-cell-depleted T cells, or PBMCs. The dataset comprised deeply sampled blood TCRbeta repertoires from subjects exposed to, actively infected with, or recovered from COVID-19. A freely available public database, intended as a resource for researchers studying the immune response to SARS-CoV-2, is where the repertoires were released. The samples were drawn from the first 160 participants of the ongoing ImmuneRACE study and from some 1,300 subjects provided by 6 global collaborators. Sample metadata almost always included a de-identified subject ID, COVID-19 status, age in years and sex. HLA class I and class II types, where available, came from metadata supplied by the sample provider rather than from assay-based typing.

TCRbeta CDR3 regions were amplified from genomic DNA by means of the immunoSEQ Assay, a bias-controlled multiplex PCR. Per the original workflow: Within the assay, amplification of reference gene primers was used to estimate how many nucleated cells each sample contained. To quantify the absolute abundance of each unique TCRbeta CDR3 rearrangement, sequence reads were collapsed and filtered. For each sample, productive Simpson clonality was calculated as the square root of Simpson's diversity index over productive rearrangements. Entries here come from immuneACCESS through TCRdb and include only in-frame sequences with V and J called. Some clones fail to appear in such tables; in the studies checked, an unresolved V gene covers under half of the shortfall, and the cause of the remainder is unknown. D and trimming were read from the DNA, whereas the V and J calls and clone size are those reported in that table. Present in this sample are hundreds of thousands of clones, roughly nine tenths of which were seen just once. Jointly, the top ten make up approximately 5.7% of the sample.

The CDR3 runs 16 residues from the cysteine to the phenylalanine. Of the read, only the CDR3 DNA is kept; its 48 bases are in frame from base 1. Sequences MNHEY (CDR1) and SMNVEV (CDR2) are obtained from the germline V gene (reference sequence). Trimming removed 5 bases from V and 3 bases from J; the gene matches leave 12 bases unexplained. What the authors observed across the whole study: The amount of clinical and demographic metadata varied by source and participant and was provided uncurated.

Enrolling through a virtual design, the prospective study's participants ranged in age from roughly 18 to 89 years and lived across roughly 23 United States geographic areas. To assign participants to cohorts, the prospective study relied on clinical history that participants themselves reported in a screening survey and a study questionnaire. Recovered participants in ImmuneRACE Cohort 3 were defined by two consecutive negative NP/OP PCR tests, clearance by a healthcare professional, or resolution of symptoms. In the prospective study, whole blood, serum and a nasopharyngeal or oropharyngeal swab were collected from each participant by mobile phlebotomists. Prospective study participants could optionally give additional blood draws and questionnaires over a roughly 2-month period. Before DNA extraction, prospective study blood samples were shipped either frozen or at room temperature. As for this clone: Its cognate antigen has yet to be identified. Per-nucleotide qualities are absent, and no much larger clonotype sits a single base away.

The source is a woman aged 40 to 50 who had recovered from COVID-19. The sample consisted of PBMCs or T cells enriched from blood (not recorded which). This chain joins TRBV27 to TRBJ1-2, with 7 bases aligning to TRBD1. At the DNA level, the sequence is TGTGCCAGCAGTCTTAGGGGGCCCTCCGCTTACTATGGCTACACCTTC. Its coded protein is CASSLRGPSAYYGYTF.